These 15 T cell receptor beta chains were all obtained from the same sample, sequenced in a study of vaccination and CD4 T cells after COVID-19. Treatment denoted: approximately nine-day PBMC culture with coronavirus spike peptide pools or control peptides (ViraFEST assay). Antigen specificity for these receptors is unknown. With the Oncomine TCR Beta short-read assay, DNA from cultured CD4+ T cells was sequenced. MiXCR was run by TCRdb on the PCR reads, yielding one entry per CDR3 protein. The repertoire holds 20,000 to 25,000 distinct CDR3 sequences, 60% to 75% seen once, with roughly 3.5% in the top ten. Material: CD4+ T cells from blood, cultured in vitro. The receptors here all came from a human donor who had recovered from COVID-19.

The genes are TRBV6-1 and TRBJ1-6, with a weak D call TRBD1 (6 bases). This CDR3 is 13 amino acids long. Germline values: CDR1 MNHNS, CDR2 SASEGT. V lost 6 bases to trimming and J lost 6 bases, with 9 bases between them. In DNA form, the CDR3 reads TGTGCCAGCAGCAGGGGCACTAATTCACCCCTCCACTTT. Amino acid sequence: CASSRGTNSPLHF.

V is TRBV7-2 and J is TRBJ1-3; no firm D call. The CDR3 length is 14 residues. V lost 3 bases and J 0 bases, leaving 6 bases between the germline ends. Germline CDR1 reads SGHTA; CDR2 reads FQGNSA. The CDR3, as DNA: TGTGCCAGCAGCTTGCAGTACTCTGGAAACACCATATATTTT. This gives the protein CASSLQYSGNTIYF.

The genes are TRBV6-1 and TRBJ1-3; D uncertain. The V end lost 7 bases, the J end lost 0 bases, and 7 bases lay between the germline ends. Germline assignment: CDR1 MNHNS and CDR2 SASEGT. This CDR3 has 13 amino acids. The DNA of the CDR3 is TGTGCCAGCACGAAGGACTCTGGAAACACCATATATTTT. It encodes CASTKDSGNTIYF.

This rearrangement joins TRBV6-5 to TRBJ1-2; TRBD1 might be the D (6 bases). In germline, CDR1 is MNHEY, CDR2 SVGAGI. V lost 4 bases and J 6 bases, leaving 12 bases between the germline ends. This CDR3 spans 13 amino acids. The chain's CDR3 is CASSSQGDNGYTF. CDR3 nucleotide sequence: TGTGCCAGCAGTTCACAGGGTGATAATGGCTACACCTTC.

Comments on this clonotype: The DNA is left out, because the CDR3 cannot be placed on it with certainty; the CDR3 is given as TCRdb lists it. This chain joins TRBV5-1 and TRBJ1-2. From germline, CDR1 is SGHRS and CDR2 YFSETQ. The CDR3 comprises 24 residues, both ends counted. The CDR3 sequence: CASTNQTSMYLCASTGEGSWGYTF.

Concerning this clonotype itself: Germline is not matched at one junction end, which may reflect a read error. The chain combines TRBV20-1 with TRBJ1-6; perhaps TRBD1 as D (5 bases). The germline V gene has CDR1 DFQATT and CDR2 SNEGSKA (reference sequence). This CDR3 is built from 15 residues. The CDR3, as DNA: TGCAGTGCTAGAGATCCCCTGGGGGATAATTTACCCCTCCACTTT. This sequence encodes CSARDPLGDNLPLHF.

The CDR3 here is CASSFSTDGLGIQYF. The CDR3 nucleotides read TGTGCCAGCAGTTTTTCAACCGACGGGTTGGGCATTCAGTACTTC. V gene TRBV6-5 combines with J gene TRBJ2-4; no clear D. The length of the CDR3 is 15 residues. Germline CDR1 and CDR2: MNHEY and SVGAGI. V was trimmed by 4 bases and J by 9 bases, leaving 19 bases between them.

This clonotype was found a few times. In DNA, the CDR3 is TGTGCCAGCAGCCCCGGGGGACAGGGGCTCCAGCCCCAGCATTTT. Amino acid sequence: CASSPGGQGLQPQHF. The chain couples TRBV6-1 to TRBJ1-5; TRBD1 matches 10 bases. Germline V lookup: CDR1 MNHNS, CDR2 SASEGT. Germline trimming cut 6 bases from V and 7 bases from J; bases unmatched to any gene: 9. The CDR3 consists of 15 residues.

The chain uses TRBV11-2 and TRBJ1-1; unclear D gene. Trimming cost V 5 bases and J 0 bases, with 10 bases left between them. Germline V gives CDR1 SGHAT, CDR2 FQNNGV. CDR3 length equals 14 residues. The CDR3 reads CASSLDSMNTEAFF. The CDR3 DNA reads TGTGCCAGCAGCCTGGACTCGATGAACACTGAAGCTTTCTTT.

The chain recombines TRBV6-4 with TRBJ1-5; 11 bases map to TRBD1. V gave up 3 bases and J gave up 1 base; unmatched junction bases: 14. The germline gives CDR1 MRHNA, CDR2 SNTAGT. The CDR3 consists of 20 residues. Written as DNA, the CDR3 is TGTGCCAGCAGTGAGGACAGGGGGCTTTCATGGACCCACAGCAATCAGCCCCAGCATTTT. Encoded protein: CASSEDRGLSWTHSNQPQHF.

The rearrangement links TRBV28 to TRBJ1-5; D gene unclear. Trimming took 8 bases from V and 2 from J, leaving 7 bases between them. Germline assignment: CDR1 MDHEN and CDR2 SYDVKM. The CDR3 spans 12 residues. CDR3 sequence (DNA): TGTGCCAGCCGGGAAGGCAATCAGCCCCAGCATTTT. Protein: CASREGNQPQHF.

V gene TRBV19 combines with J gene TRBJ1-1; 8 positions agree with TRBD1. The germline V gene has CDR1 LNHDA and CDR2 SQIVND (reference sequence). This CDR3 comprises 16 residues. With 3 bases clipped from V and 10 bases from J, the junction kept 16 bases outside the gene matches. The CDR3 is CASSIRWTGSGEGAFF. Here the CDR3 DNA reads TGTGCCAGTAGTATTCGATGGACAGGGAGCGGAGAAGGAGCTTTCTTT.

The V call is TRBV15, the J call TRBJ2-1, with D maybe TRBD1 (7 bases). Trimming took off 1 base at V and 6 bases at J, with 13 bases between the two ends. The CDR3 contains 15 residues. Germline loops: CDR1 LNHNV, CDR2 YYDKDF (reference sequence). This CDR3 is CATSRGGTVFNEQFF. The CDR3 region has the DNA TGTGCCACCAGCAGAGGCGGGACAGTTTTCAATGAGCAGTTCTTC.

This clonotype has just one count. The V gene is TRBV6-2 or TRBV6-3, the J gene TRBJ2-1, with 8 bases identical to TRBD2. After removal of 7 bases from V and 9 bases from J, the junction contained 5 bases not matched to a gene. Looked up from germline, CDR1 is MNHEY and CDR2 is SVGEGT. The CDR3 loop spans 12 amino acids. CDR3 loop: CASTTGGAEQFF. The CDR3 DNA reads TGTGCCAGCACCACCGGGGGGGCTGAGCAGTTCTTC.

This clonotype was seen more than once but under ten times. The chain joins TRBV6-1 to TRBJ1-1; D call uncertain. The CDR3 is made up of 12 amino acids. The V gene lost 3 bases and the J gene lost 2 bases, with 4 bases spanning the gap. CDR1 MNHNS and CDR2 SASEGT come from the germline V gene. CDR3 residues: CASSEGNTEAFF. The CDR3 region has the DNA TGTGCCAGCAGTGAGGGCAACACTGAAGCTTTCTTT.